The text below deals with one T cell receptor beta chain. What it binds is not known. Primers for the PCR totalled 60 Vbeta and 13 Jbeta. Using immunoSEQ multiplex PCR, the repertoire was profiled, and TCRdb retains in-frame clones only, with some absent. The profile shows fewer than 250,000 clones, around 80% of them singletons. The data belong to a study of cytomegalovirus exposure and HLA in healthy donors. Study details: Most donors, 81% of 350 to 450 genotyped, fell in the Caucasian-associated ancestry cluster. Study-wide points: The study recorded 150 to 200 TCR beta chains that were cytomegalovirus-associated. In a later analysis, TCR beta V- and J-gene trimming was associated with a missense DCLRE1C variant. CMV serostatus was the sole immune exposure information available.

Germline CDR1 LGHNA, CDR2 YNFKEQ. The CDR3 is 18 residues long. Trimming took 4 bases from V and 0 from J; bases not matched to a gene: 9. This chain uses TRBV4-2 with TRBJ2-6, with 7 bases that match TRBD1. The sequencing sample was made of PBMCs. The sequence came from a man aged 40-50 years in good health and CMV-seronegative. The CDR3 DNA follows: TGTGCCAGCAGCCCATGGGGACAGCTGAACTCTGGGGCCAACGTCCTGACTTTC. Protein: CASSPWGQLNSGANVLTF.